This TCR beta chain is drawn from a study of Ad26.COV2.S vaccination and SARS-CoV-2 variants. In the study overall: In the study, Ad26.COV2.S was injected intramuscularly once, or twice 56 days apart. Study-level findings and limits: Vaccinated and placebo-treated recipients had similar non-spike TCR breadth. Total T cell responses were possibly underestimated by TCR breadth and depth analyses.

Some clones are missing from TCRdb's copy, which holds only in-frame ones; the method was immunoSEQ multiplex PCR. Of around 450,000 clones listed, 70% to 90% are singletons. Points on this clone: Its antigen is undetermined.

Treatment denoted: around 19 received Ad26.COV2.S at low or high dose, single or two shots; about five received placebo; per-sample allocation not given. Day 63 after the first vaccine or placebo injection was the time point for sampling. This person who donated was an adult of 18-55 years in Boston. The V gene lost 4 bases and the J gene lost 4 bases, with 16 bases spanning the gap. CDR1 and CDR2 from the germline V gene are SGHTA and FQGNSA. The CDR3 spans 15 residues. V is TRBV7-2 and J is TRBJ1-1, with unresolved D. The starting material was peripheral blood, obtained in a trial of Ad26.COV2.S vaccine versus placebo. This receptor was obtained from a person aged 18-65 years who received the Ad26.COV2.S COVID-19 vaccine or a placebo. The CDR3 bases are TGTGCCAGCAGCTCATACCGGGCCACCCCCACTGAAGCTTTCTTT. This codes for CASSSYRATPTEAFF.